This T cell receptor (beta chain) originates from a study of cytotoxic CD8 clonotypes in ibrutinib-treated CLL. Overall study results and limits: Treatment saw public clonotypes, which were uncommon, either contract or stay stable.

Target depth was 1 in 200,000 to 1 in 1 million T cells, about 10x per clonotype. Assay used: immunoSEQ multiplex PCR; TCRdb lists only in-frame clones, some missing. This table has some 8,000 clones, more than 60% appearing once. Germline assignment: CDR1 SEHNR and CDR2 FQNEAQ (reference sequence). The CDR3 is 14 amino acids. The V and J ends lost 5 bases and 3 bases, in that order; junction bases with no gene match: 6. This clone was recorded once. No antigen is known for it. This sequence originates from a human donor with chronic lymphocytic leukemia. This material consisted of PBMCs, taken before ibrutinib treatment. The chain combines TRBV7-9 with TRBJ1-2, with 7 positions matching TRBD1. In DNA, the CDR3 is TGTGCCAGCAGCAAAACAGGGGAAGACTATGGCTACACCTTC. As protein: CASSKTGEDYGYTF.